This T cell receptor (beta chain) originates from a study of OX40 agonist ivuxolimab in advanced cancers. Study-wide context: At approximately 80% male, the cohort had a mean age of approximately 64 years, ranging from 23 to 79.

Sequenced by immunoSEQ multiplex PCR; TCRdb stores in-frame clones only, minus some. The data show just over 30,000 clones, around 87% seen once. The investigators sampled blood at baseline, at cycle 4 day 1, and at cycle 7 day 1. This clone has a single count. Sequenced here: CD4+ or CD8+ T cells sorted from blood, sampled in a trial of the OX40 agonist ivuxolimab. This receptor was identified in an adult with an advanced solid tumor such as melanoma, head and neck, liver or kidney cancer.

The CDR3 DNA follows: TGTGCCAGCAGCTTTGTGGGACTAGCGGGTCACAACACCGGGGAGCTGTTTTTT. As protein: CASSFVGLAGHNTGELFF. The chain has TRBV11-3 and TRBJ2-2; 12 bases fit TRBD2. Per germline, CDR1 SGHNT and CDR2 YENEEA. The CDR3 has 18 residues. With V trimmed by 3 bases and J by 2 bases, 7 bases remained unmatched.